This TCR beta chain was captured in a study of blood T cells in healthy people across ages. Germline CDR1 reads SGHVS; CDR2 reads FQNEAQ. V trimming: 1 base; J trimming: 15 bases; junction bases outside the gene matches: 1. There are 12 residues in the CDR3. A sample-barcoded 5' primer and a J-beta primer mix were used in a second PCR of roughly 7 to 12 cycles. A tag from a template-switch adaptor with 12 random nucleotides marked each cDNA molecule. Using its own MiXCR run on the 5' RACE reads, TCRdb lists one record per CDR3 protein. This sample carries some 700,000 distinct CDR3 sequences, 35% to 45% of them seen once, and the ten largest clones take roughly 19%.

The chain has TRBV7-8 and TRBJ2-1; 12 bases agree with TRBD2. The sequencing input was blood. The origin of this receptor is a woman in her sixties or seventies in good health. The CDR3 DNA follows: TGTGCCAGCAGCTTAGAGACTAGCGGGGGGTTCTTC. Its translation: CASSLETSGGFF.